This TCR beta chain stems from a study of response to subunit inactivated influenza vaccine. Using its own MiXCR run on the RT-PCR reads, TCRdb lists one record per CDR3 protein. The sample includes approximately 520,000 distinct CDR3 sequences, about 15% of them seen just once. With V trimmed by 1 base and J by 6 bases, 2 bases remained unmatched. Germline V CDR1 and CDR2: SGHAT, FQDESV (reference sequence). CDR3 length: 15 residues. The study, taken as a whole, reports: A suggestion made by the authors is that each seasonal influenza vaccination recruits few new T cells.

This clonotype turned up a few times. What it binds is unknown. This sequence was found in a man between 50 and 69 years old who received an inactivated influenza vaccine. Material: CD4+ T cells sorted from PBMCs, obtained roughly 24 months after vaccination. The chain is built from TRBV11-1 and TRBJ2-1; 11 bases map to TRBD2. The CDR3 reads CASSLGLAGSNEQFF. CDR3 nucleotide sequence: TGTGCCAGCAGCTTAGGACTAGCGGGAAGCAATGAGCAGTTCTTC. Variable domain in full (rest from reference TRBV11-1 and TRBJ2-1): EAEVAQSPRYKITEKSQAVAFWCDPISGHATLYWYRQILGQGPELLVQFQDESVVDDSQLPKDRFSAERLKGVDSTLKIQPAELGDSAMYLCASSLGLAGSNEQFFGPGTRLTVL.